This T cell receptor beta chain was sequenced during a study of blood T cell repertoires in COVID-19. Overall study: PBMCs, B-cell-depleted T cells, or T cells provided the cDNA or gDNA that made up the material.

The V and J ends lost 5 bases and 3 bases respectively, with 13 bases between them. There are 15 residues in the CDR3. The V gene's germline CDR1 is SEHNR and CDR2 FQNEAQ (reference sequence). TCRdb's table, derived via immunoSEQ multiplex PCR, lists solely in-frame clones and lacks some. The sample contains about 390,000 clones, about 86% of which appear only once. Among Cohort 3 donors, those recovered had two negative PCRs, clearance, or symptom resolution. The specimen sequenced was PBMCs or T cells enriched from blood (not recorded which). The chain combines TRBV7-9 with TRBJ2-2, with D possibly being TRBD2 (6 bases). The receptor was derived from a woman in her 50s who had recovered from COVID-19. CDR3 nucleotide sequence: TGTGCCAGCAGCCCTCGACTAGACGACACCGGGGAGCTGTTTTTT. Amino acid sequence: CASSPRLDDTGELFF.